This TCR beta chain was found in a study of technical replicates of blood from a few donors. Profiling relied on immunoSEQ multiplex PCR, and the TCRdb table lists in-frame clones only, not all of them. The table includes roughly 72,000 clones, roughly 94% detected once. CDR1 is SEHNR, CDR2 FQNEAQ, per germline (reference sequence). V lost 1 base to trimming and J lost 8 bases, with 8 bases between them. The CDR3 spans 12 residues. This sequence joins TRBV7-9 and TRBJ1-2, with D hard to call. The sample consisted of T cells isolated from PBMCs. This clonotype was sampled from a human donor in good health. CDR3 residues: CASSLVGSGYTF. The CDR3 nucleotides read TGTGCCAGCAGCTTAGTAGGGAGCGGCTACACCTTC.